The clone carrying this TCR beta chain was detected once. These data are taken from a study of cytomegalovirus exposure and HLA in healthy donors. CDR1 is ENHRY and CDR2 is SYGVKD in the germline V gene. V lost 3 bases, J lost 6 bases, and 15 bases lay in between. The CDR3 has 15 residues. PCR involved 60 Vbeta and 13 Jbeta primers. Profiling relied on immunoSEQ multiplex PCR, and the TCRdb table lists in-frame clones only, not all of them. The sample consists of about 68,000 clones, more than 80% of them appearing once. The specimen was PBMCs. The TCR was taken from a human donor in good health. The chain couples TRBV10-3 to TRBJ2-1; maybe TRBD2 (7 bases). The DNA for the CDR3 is TGTGCCATCAGTGAAGAGGGGGGGTGGTTCAATGAGCAGTTCTTC. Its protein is CAISEEGGWFNEQFF.